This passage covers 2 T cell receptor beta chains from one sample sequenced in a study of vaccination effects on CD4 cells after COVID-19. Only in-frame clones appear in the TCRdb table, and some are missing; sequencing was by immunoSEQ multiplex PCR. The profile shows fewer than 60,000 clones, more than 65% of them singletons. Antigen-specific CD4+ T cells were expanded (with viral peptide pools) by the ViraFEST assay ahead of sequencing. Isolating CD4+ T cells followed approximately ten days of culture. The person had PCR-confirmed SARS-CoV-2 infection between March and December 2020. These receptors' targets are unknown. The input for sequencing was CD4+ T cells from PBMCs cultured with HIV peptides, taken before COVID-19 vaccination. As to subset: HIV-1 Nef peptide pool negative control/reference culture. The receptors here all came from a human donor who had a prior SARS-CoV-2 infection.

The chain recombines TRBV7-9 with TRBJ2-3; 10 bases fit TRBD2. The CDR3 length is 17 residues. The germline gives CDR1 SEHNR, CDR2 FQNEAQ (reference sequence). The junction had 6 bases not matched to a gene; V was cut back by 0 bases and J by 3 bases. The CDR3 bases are TGTGCCAGCAGCTTAGCGAAAAGCGGGAGGGAGACAGATACGCAGTATTTT. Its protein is CASSLAKSGRETDTQYF.

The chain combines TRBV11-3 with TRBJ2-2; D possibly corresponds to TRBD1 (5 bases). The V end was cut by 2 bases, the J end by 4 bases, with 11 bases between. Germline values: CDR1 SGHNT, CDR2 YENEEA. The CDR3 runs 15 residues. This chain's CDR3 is CASSLPGSGTGELFF. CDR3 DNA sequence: TGTGCCAGCAGCTTACCAGGGTCGGGCACCGGGGAGCTGTTTTTT.